The rows below give T cell receptor beta chains drawn from one sample of a study of blood T cell repertoires in COVID-19. Here immunoSEQ multiplex PCR was the method, and the copy in TCRdb shows in-frame clones only, minus some. Of fewer than 250,000 clones listed, 80% to 90% are singletons. Source material: PBMCs or T cells enriched from blood (not recorded which). The source of these receptors is a woman in her late teens or twenties who had recovered from COVID-19. Both conserved end residues are part of each CDR3. D genes are given only for firm matches. Rows may omit the clone size; those that give it use once, few, many or a size class.

V	D	J	size	DNA	CDR3
TRBV27	.	TRBJ2-1	.	TGTGCCAGCGGTACTAGTTTTCAGTTCTTC	CASGTSFQFF
TRBV3-1/TRBV3-2	TRBD1	TRBJ1-2	.	TGTGCCAGCAGCCGGTTCCGGGACAGGGGAAGCGGCTACACCTTC	CASSRFRDRGSGYTF
TRBV6-1	TRBD1	TRBJ1-2	.	TGTGCCAGCAGTGAAGTTTTGGGGACAGCTTATGGCTACACCTTC	CASSEVLGTAYGYTF
TRBV12-3/TRBV12-4	.	TRBJ2-1	.	TGTGCCAGCAGTTCCAAACGGGAGCAGTTCTTC	CASSSKREQFF
TRBV24-1	.	TRBJ2-2	few	TGTGCCACCAGTGATTTAGGGAGCGGGGAGCTGTTTTTT	CATSDLGSGELFF
TRBV5-6	.	TRBJ1-1	.	TGTGCCAGCAGCTCCAAACAGGGAGGGTACACTGAAGCTTTCTTT	CASSSKQGGYTEAFF
TRBV21-1	.	TRBJ1-5	.	TGTGCCAGCAGCAAAGTGGTGGGAGGGCAGCCCCAGCATTTT	CASSKVVGGQPQHF
TRBV5-6	.	TRBJ1-3	.	TGTGCCAGCGCTTGGGCAGGTACTGGAAACACCATATATTTT	CASAWAGTGNTIYF
TRBV6-6	TRBD1	TRBJ2-7	.	TGTGCCAGCAGTCTCGACAGGGCCAACGAGCAGTACTTC	CASSLDRANEQYF
TRBV19	.	TRBJ1-2	.	TGTGCCAGTGGAGATAAGGACAGAAATAACTATGGCTACACCTTC	CASGDKDRNNYGYTF
TRBV28	TRBD1	TRBJ1-6	.	TGTGCCAGCAGTTTGTCTGGGACAGGGGGATCACCCCTCCACTTT	CASSLSGTGGSPLHF